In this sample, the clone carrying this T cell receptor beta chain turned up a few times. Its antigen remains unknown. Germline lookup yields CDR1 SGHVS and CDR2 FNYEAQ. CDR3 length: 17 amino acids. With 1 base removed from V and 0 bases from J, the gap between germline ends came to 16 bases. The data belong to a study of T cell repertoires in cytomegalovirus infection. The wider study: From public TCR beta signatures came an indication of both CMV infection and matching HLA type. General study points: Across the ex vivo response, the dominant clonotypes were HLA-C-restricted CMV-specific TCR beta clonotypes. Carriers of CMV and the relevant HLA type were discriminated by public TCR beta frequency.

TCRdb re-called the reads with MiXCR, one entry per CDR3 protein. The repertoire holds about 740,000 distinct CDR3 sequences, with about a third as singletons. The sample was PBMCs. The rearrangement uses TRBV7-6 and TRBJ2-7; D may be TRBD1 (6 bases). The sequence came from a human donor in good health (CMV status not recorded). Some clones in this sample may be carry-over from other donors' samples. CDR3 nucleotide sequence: TGTGCCAGCAGCTTAGGAAGGGGGACATTCAGCTCCTACGAGCAGTACTTC. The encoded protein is CASSLGRGTFSSYEQYF.